This entry is about one T cell receptor beta chain. The entry originates in a study of T cell changes during pregnancy in multiple sclerosis. The repertoire was sequenced with immunoSEQ multiplex PCR; TCRdb's copy has only in-frame clones and lacks some. The data hold tens of thousands of clones, with around 92% observed a single time. The V gene lost 2 bases and the J gene lost 5 bases, with 11 bases spanning the gap. From germline, CDR1 is MNHEY and CDR2 SVGAGI. The CDR3 has 14 residues. The chain combines TRBV6-5 with TRBJ2-3; the D gene is possibly TRBD1 (5 bases). The sequences come from peripheral blood, collected in the third trimester of pregnancy. The origin of this receptor is a female donor in good health, enrolled as a control in a pregnancy study. CDR3 loop: CASSYIQGGDTQYF. The CDR3 nucleotides read TGTGCCAGCAGTTACATTCAGGGCGGAGATACGCAGTATTTT.